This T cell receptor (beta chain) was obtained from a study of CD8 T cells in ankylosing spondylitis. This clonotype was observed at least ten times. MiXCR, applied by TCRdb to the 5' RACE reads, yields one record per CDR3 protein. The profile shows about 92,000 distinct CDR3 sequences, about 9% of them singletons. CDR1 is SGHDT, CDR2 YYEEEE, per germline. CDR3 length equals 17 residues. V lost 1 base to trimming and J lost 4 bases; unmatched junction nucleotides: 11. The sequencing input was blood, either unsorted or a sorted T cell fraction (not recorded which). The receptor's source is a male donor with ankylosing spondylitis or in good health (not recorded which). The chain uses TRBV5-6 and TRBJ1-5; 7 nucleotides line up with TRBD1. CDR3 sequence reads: CASSLFGGTDQNQPQHF. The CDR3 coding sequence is TGTGCCAGCAGCTTGTTCGGCGGGACAGACCAAAATCAGCCCCAGCATTTT.